Listed below are T cell receptor beta chains from one sample, sequenced in a study of radiation and T cells in renal cell carcinoma. TCRdb keeps only in-frame clones here, not all; method: immunoSEQ multiplex PCR. The sample consists of 65,000 or so clones, about 80% of them appearing once. The sample here was blood, taken from a patient whose treatment included radiotherapy and nephrectomy. The origin of the receptors is a man aged 60 to 69 with renal cell carcinoma. Both conserved end residues are part of each CDR3. The D gene is left open where the match is weak. Size values are once, few and many counts, or a class for expanded clones, and some rows have none.

TRBJ1-1 TRBV5-1 few TRBD1 TGCGCCAGCAGCCTAGAGGACAGGGGGCTCACTGAAGCTTTCTTT CASSLEDRGLTEAFF
TRBJ1-2 TRBV19 once - TGTGCCAGTAGTCTCCAGAGCGAGGACACCTATGGCTACACCTTC CASSLQSEDTYGYTF
TRBJ2-1 TRBV7-3 once - TGTGCCAGCAGCTTAATGTTGGCAGGGGAAAATGAGCAGTTCTTC CASSLMLAGENEQFF
TRBJ2-1 TRBV11-3 - - TGTGCCAGCAGCCCGGGCGGAAGCTCCTACAATGAGCAGTTCTTC CASSPGGSSYNEQFF
TRBJ2-1 TRBV7-3 once - TGTGCCAGCAGCTTAACAGCGTCCGACTATTCAAATGAGCAGTTCTTC CASSLTASDYSNEQFF
TRBJ1-1 TRBV7-9 few - TGTGCCAGCAGCTTAGGGGGCAGGGCAATGAACACTGAAGCTTTCTTT CASSLGGRAMNTEAFF
TRBJ2-5 TRBV7-2 - - TGTGCCAGCAGCCCCCCATCATCGGTCCCGGAGACCCAGTACTTC CASSPPSSVPETQYF
TRBJ1-2 TRBV30 many TRBD1 TGTGCCTGGGCCGGGACAGGGGCGTTTAACTATGGCTACACCTTC CAWAGTGAFNYGYTF
TRBJ2-5 TRBV5-1 - TRBD1 TGCGCCAGCAGCTTGGTTCCAGGGGGAGAGACCCAGTACTTC CASSLVPGGETQYF
TRBJ1-3 TRBV19 few TRBD1 TGTGCCACTACAAGGACAGGGGCTGGAAACACCATATATTTT CATTRTGAGNTIYF
TRBJ2-5 TRBV12-5 - - TGTGCTAGTGGGCGGGGCCAAGAGACCCAGTACTTC CASGRGQETQYF
TRBJ1-4 TRBV29-1 - TRBD1 TGCAGCGTTGATTTCGGGACAGATGGTGAAAAACTGTTTTTT CSVDFGTDGEKLFF
TRBJ2-5 TRBV27 - - TGTGCCAGCAGTTTATCAGGGGATGGAGAGACCCAGTACTTC CASSLSGDGETQYF
TRBJ1-6 TRBV4-3 - - TGCGCCAGCAGCCAAGATTGGAGGGAAAGGGTGGATAATTCACCCCTCCACTTT CASSQDWRERVDNSPLHF
TRBJ1-1 TRBV29-1 - - TGCAGCGTTGCTACAGGGAGAACTGAAGCTTTCTTT CSVATGRTEAFF
TRBJ1-1 TRBV6-5 - - TGTGCCAGCAGATTACACGGAAATGCTGAAGCTTTCTTT CASRLHGNAEAFF
TRBJ1-4 TRBV7-8 - - TGTGCCAGCAGCGACCCCGTCTTTAATGAAAAACTGTTTTTT CASSDPVFNEKLFF
TRBJ1-1 TRBV15 - - TGTGCCACCAGGGAGGGGACTGAAGCTTTCTTT CATREGTEAFF
TRBJ2-7 TRBV27 - - TGTGCCAGCAGTTCCCTCCAAGGCTACGAGCAGTACTTC CASSSLQGYEQYF
TRBJ1-1 TRBV28 - - TGTGCCAGCAGTTTGAATCAGGGATTCACTGAAGCTTTCTTT CASSLNQGFTEAFF
TRBJ1-4 TRBV7-2 few - TGTGCCAGCAGCTTAGTGGGGGGCGGGTCGGGAGAAAAACTGTTTTTT CASSLVGGGSGEKLFF
TRBJ1-4 TRBV7-8 once - TGTGCCAGCAGTGCGCGAGGGGCCCTAAAGGGGAAACTGTTTTTT CASSARGALKGKLFF